This TCR delta chain was found in a study of gamma-delta chains in newborns, infants, children. Study information: Polyclonal expansion of innate γδ T cells after birth follows microbial exposure.

Germline V gene data show CDR1 as TSWWSYY and CDR2 as QGS. The CDR3 runs to 16 residues. This clone was seen more than once but under ten times. Mismatch with germline at one junction end may stem from a read error. This sample includes further DNA sequences coding for the same CDR3. TCRdb re-called the reads via CATT. The sample shows 10,000 or so delta-chain clones, 3.5% of them seen only once. The chain has TRDV1 and TRDJ1; D is possibly TRDD3 (5 bases). The sequenced sample was blood. This TCR derives from a child who was a newborn, infant or young child, either healthy, febrile or measles-vaccinated (not recorded which). This chain's CDR3 is CALGEPYAGAVDKLIF. The CDR3 nucleotides read TGTGCCCTTGGGGAACCTTACGCGGGGGCCGTGGATAAACTCATCTTT.